This TCR beta chain originates from a study of beta chain features in type 1 diabetes (dated by TCRdb to about 2018). About the full investigation: Patients and healthy donors did not differ in mean age, gender distribution, total cell number or subset yield. Whereas all 28 donors provided naive and central memory subsets, regulatory and stem cell-like memory subsets were isolated from just 8 patients and about 8 healthy donors. A total of 90 million to 120 million sorted cells were examined across all samples, and a strong correlation was observed between cell number per subset and RNA yield. The study compared TCRB repertoires of sorted circulating CD4+ T cell subsets between recently diagnosed type 1 diabetes patients and matched healthy donors.

The entire isolated RNA was reverse transcribed using the High Capacity cDNA Reverse Transcription Kit, and thus expressed TCRB transcripts were sequenced. Deep immunoSEQ sequencing was applied to naive, central memory and regulatory T cell samples, giving an average of roughly 3.3 million total reads per sample. Sorted cells were lysed in RLT buffer and RNA was extracted with DNase-treated RNeasy Micro or Mini kits, depending on cell number. To prevent cross-contamination, every cell subset was processed on its own, while patient and healthy donor samples were processed together. TCRB sequences were amplified from cDNA with the immunoSEQ multiplex PCR, producing 87-bp fragments spanning the CDR3 region. Amplicons were sequenced on the Illumina HiSeq platform. Processing in the source paper ran as follows. Synthetic template baselines were used to correct PCR bias computationally, reads within Hamming distance 2 were collapsed together, and singletons that could not be merged were discarded. Reads were aligned against IMGT so that V, D and J genes, CDR3 length and insertions or deletions at six rearrangement sites could be assigned. Within each subset, clonotype counts were normalized to the number of sorted cells before true diversity and Gini coefficients were calculated with the tcR R package. The overlap coefficient, calculated on TCRB nucleotide sequences, was used to quantify repertoire sharing. The clones in this table, taken by TCRdb from immuneACCESS, are in-frame only. Not every clone is retained; where verified, under half of the shortfall comes from an unresolved V gene, and the cause of the rest is unknown. V and J calls and clone size are copied from that table; D and trimming were computed from the DNA. The sample has around 150,000 clones on record, approximately 10% of them singletons. The biggest ten clones account for approximately 0.5% of the sample.

From each donor, a single peripheral blood sample of approximately 120 mL on average was drawn into heparinised tubes. Using a panel that included CD45RO, CCR7, CD25, CD127, CD95 and CD27, naive, central memory, regulatory and stem cell-like memory CD4+ T cells were sorted on a BD FACSAria II. Every sorted population had a purity above 98%. Right away, PBMCs were isolated by Lymphoprep density gradient centrifugation and were stained directly, with no culture step. So that batch effects would be minimized, each experiment stained and sorted samples in pairs, pairing one healthy donor with one patient. In this sample, this clone turned up a few times. It lacks a known antigen. No base quality information exists; no much larger clone differs at one position. CDR1 MNHNY and CDR2 SVGAGI are derived from the germline V gene (reference sequence). The CDR3 covers 14 residues, taking in both the cysteine and the phenylalanine. Only CDR3 DNA remains: 42 bases, in frame from the first base. Here V drops 2 bases and J drops 1 base, and the junction holds 1 base not matched to any gene.

General study outcomes and caveats: Because cDNA was sequenced instead of genomic DNA, highly expressing activated cells could be over-represented, though the groups showed no difference in activation or CD3 levels. Because the HLA sub-analyses included only small numbers of individuals, any influence of HLA type on TCRB rearrangement was left unresolved. The naive, central memory and regulatory TCRB repertoires appeared to resemble one another more closely among patients than among healthy donors. In all four CD4+ subsets, TCRB CDR3 length was moderately but significantly shorter in type 1 diabetes patients. Shorter templates might have been favored by PCR, but patient and control samples were amplified and corrected together, so both groups would have been affected equally by any skew. Fewer insertions and more nucleotide deletions at VDJ recombination sites were observed in patients with type 1 diabetes, implying thymic rearrangement abnormalities.

This receptor was obtained from a man in his thirties or forties with type 1 diabetes. Sequencing was performed on central memory CD4+ T cells from blood. Recombination linked TRBV6-6 to TRBJ2-7; 8 bases in the junction line up with TRBD1. The DNA sequence reads TGTGCCAGCAGTTACGGACAGGGATCCTACGAGCAGTACTTC. This codes for CASSYGQGSYEQYF.